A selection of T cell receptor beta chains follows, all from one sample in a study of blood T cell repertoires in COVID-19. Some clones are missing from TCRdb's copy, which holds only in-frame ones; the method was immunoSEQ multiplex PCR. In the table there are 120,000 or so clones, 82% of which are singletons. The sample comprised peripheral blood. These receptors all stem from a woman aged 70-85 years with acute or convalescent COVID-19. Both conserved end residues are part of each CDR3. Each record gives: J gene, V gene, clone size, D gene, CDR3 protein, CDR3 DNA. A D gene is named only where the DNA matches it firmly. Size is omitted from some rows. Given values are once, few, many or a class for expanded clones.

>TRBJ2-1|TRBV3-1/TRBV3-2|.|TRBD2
CASSHSSGGARNEQFF
TGTGCCAGCAGCCATTCTAGCGGGGGGGCAAGGAATGAGCAGTTCTTC
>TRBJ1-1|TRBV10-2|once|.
CASSEGRNTEAFF
TGCGCCAGCAGTGAGGGGAGGAACACTGAAGCTTTCTTT
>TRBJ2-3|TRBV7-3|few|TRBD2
CASSYPALAGATDTQYF
TGTGCCAGCAGCTACCCGGCGCTAGCGGGGGCCACAGATACGCAGTATTTT
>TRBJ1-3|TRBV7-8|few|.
CASSRHRDMAYF
TGTGCCAGCAGTCGTCACCGGGACATGGCATATTTT
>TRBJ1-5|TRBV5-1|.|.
CASRLDGGSNQPQHF
TGCGCCAGCAGACTTGACGGGGGTAGCAATCAGCCCCAGCATTTT
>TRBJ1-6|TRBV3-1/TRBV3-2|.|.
CASSPTIDRNSPLHF
TGTGCCAGCAGCCCGACGATAGACAGAAATTCACCCCTCCACTTT
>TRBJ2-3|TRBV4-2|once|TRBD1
CASSQAWDRGRNTQYF
TGTGCCAGCAGCCAAGCCTGGGACAGGGGGCGAAATACGCAGTATTTT
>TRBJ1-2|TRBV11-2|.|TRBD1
CASSLDRPRTGVVYGYTF
TGTGCCAGCAGCTTAGATCGCCCCAGGACAGGGGTGGTCTATGGCTACACCTTC
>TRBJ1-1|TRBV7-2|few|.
CASSLYVGQGTEAFF
TGTGCCAGCAGCTTATATGTAGGGCAGGGCACTGAAGCTTTCTTT
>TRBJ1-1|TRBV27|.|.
CASSSTLRGLTEAFF
TGTGCCAGCAGTTCGACCCTGCGGGGCCTTACTGAAGCTTTCTTT
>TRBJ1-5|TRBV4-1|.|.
CASSHPGTPNQPQHF
TGCGCCAGCAGCCATCCTGGCACGCCGAATCAGCCCCAGCATTTT
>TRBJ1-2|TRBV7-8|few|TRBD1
CASSKSLQGAGGYTF
TGTGCCAGCAGCAAATCCTTACAGGGGGCTGGTGGCTACACCTTC
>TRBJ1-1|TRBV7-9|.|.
CASSLEWQKNTEAFF
TGTGCCAGCAGCTTAGAGTGGCAGAAGAACACTGAAGCTTTCTTT
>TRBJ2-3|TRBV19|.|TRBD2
CASSRLAATDTQYF
TGTGCCAGTAGTAGACTAGCGGCTACAGATACGCAGTATTTT
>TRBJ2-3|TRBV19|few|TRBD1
CASSPGQGSDTQYF
TGTGCCAGTTCCCCGGGACAGGGATCAGATACGCAGTATTTT
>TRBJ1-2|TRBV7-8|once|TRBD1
CASSESGQGNYGYTF
TGTGCCAGCAGCGAAAGCGGACAGGGAAACTATGGCTACACCTTC
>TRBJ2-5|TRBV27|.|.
CASSPLAGAETQYF
TGTGCCAGCAGTCCCCTGGCGGGGGCAGAGACCCAGTACTTC
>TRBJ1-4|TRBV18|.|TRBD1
CASSQGQSLTYEKLFF
TGTGCCAGCTCACAGGGACAGTCCCTAACTTATGAAAAACTGTTTTTT
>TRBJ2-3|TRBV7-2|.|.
CASAGTSTDTQYF
TGTGCCAGCGCCGGGACTAGCACAGATACGCAGTATTTT
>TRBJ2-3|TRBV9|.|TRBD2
CASSATSGIAQYF
TGTGCCAGCAGCGCTACTAGCGGCATAGCGCAGTATTTT
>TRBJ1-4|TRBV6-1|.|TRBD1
CASSARLGQGNEKLFF
TGTGCCAGCAGTGCCCGCCTGGGACAGGGGAATGAAAAACTGTTTTTT
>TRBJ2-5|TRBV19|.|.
CASSTTGPSGGETQYF
TGTGCCAGTAGTACGACAGGCCCCTCGGGGGGAGAGACCCAGTACTTC
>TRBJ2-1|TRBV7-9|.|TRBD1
CASSLVPTQGKRVINEQFF
TGTGCCAGCAGCTTAGTTCCGACACAGGGGAAGCGTGTGATAAATGAGCAGTTCTTC
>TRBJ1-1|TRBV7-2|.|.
CASSFQGRRVTEAFF
TGTGCCAGCAGCTTCCAGGGTCGACGGGTCACTGAAGCTTTCTTT
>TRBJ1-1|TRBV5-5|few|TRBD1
CASSLAPGGRDTEAFF
TGTGCCAGCAGCTTGGCCCCAGGGGGCAGGGACACTGAAGCTTTCTTT
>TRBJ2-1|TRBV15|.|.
CATSRDRLGNEQFF
TGTGCCACCAGCAGAGATCGACTAGGCAATGAGCAGTTCTTC
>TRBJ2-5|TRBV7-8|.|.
CASSLGADRGTQYF
TGTGCCAGCAGCTTAGGCGCTGACCGAGGGACCCAGTACTTC
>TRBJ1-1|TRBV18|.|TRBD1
CASSPTGWTEAFF
TGTGCCAGCTCCCCGACAGGGTGGACTGAAGCTTTCTTT
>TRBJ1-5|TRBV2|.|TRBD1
CASNRGRNQPQHF
TGTGCCAGTAACAGGGGTAGGAATCAGCCCCAGCATTTT
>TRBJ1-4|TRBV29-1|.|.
CSVSRGPEKLFF
TGCAGCGTTTCAAGGGGCCCGGAAAAACTGTTTTTT
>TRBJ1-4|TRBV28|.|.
CASSSIETTNEKLFF
TGTGCCAGCAGTTCGATTGAGACAACTAATGAAAAACTGTTTTTT
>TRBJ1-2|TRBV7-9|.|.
CASSLAGNYGYTF
TGTGCCAGCAGCTTGGCAGGGAATTATGGCTACACCTTC
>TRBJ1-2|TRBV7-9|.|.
CASSSTSNRDGYTF
TGTGCCAGCAGCTCCACCTCGAACAGGGACGGCTACACCTTC
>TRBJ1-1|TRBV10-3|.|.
CAISERTANTEAFF
TGTGCCATCAGTGAGAGGACAGCGAACACTGAAGCTTTCTTT
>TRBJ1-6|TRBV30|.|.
CAWKRERGSPLHF
TGTGCCTGGAAAAGGGAGAGGGGGTCACCCCTCCACTTT
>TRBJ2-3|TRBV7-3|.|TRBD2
CASSLTGGRDTQYF
TGTGCCAGCAGCCTCACGGGGGGGAGAGATACGCAGTATTTT